Presented here are 6 T cell receptor beta chains from one specimen sequenced in a study of metastatic and nonmetastatic thyroid tumors. Via MiXCR, TCRdb re-called the PCR reads. Found here are fewer than 45,000 clones, 13% of them singletons; the top ten hold over 7.5%. None of the patients had undergone any treatment ahead of thyroid surgery. Sequencing was done on a sample of blood. Receptors were obtained from a female donor with papillary thyroid cancer or a benign thyroid nodule (not recorded which). Some clones in this sample may be carry-over from other donors' samples.

At least ten counts were recorded for this clone. The V call is TRBV14, the J call TRBJ2-7; D is uncertain. The CDR3 totals 13 residues. Germline assignment: CDR1 SGHDN and CDR2 FVKESK. V was pared by 4 bases and J by 1 base, with 8 bases between. The CDR3 bases are TGTGCCAGCAGCCCCAAAGGGTCCTACGAGCAGTACTTC. This gives the protein CASSPKGSYEQYF.

This clone was counted ten times or more. J is TRBJ2-7 and V is TRBV9, with D perhaps matching TRBD2 (6 bases). Trimming stripped 2 bases from V and 3 bases from J, with 12 bases between. Germline V gene lookup returns CDR1 SGDLS and CDR2 YYNGEE. This CDR3 comprises 14 residues. Here the CDR3 reads CASSVLAGSYEQYF. CDR3 nucleotides: TGTGCCAGCAGCGTTCTGGCGGGGAGCTACGAGCAGTACTTC. The full variable domain, rest sourced from reference TRBV9 and TRBJ2-7, is DSGVTQTPKHLITATGQRVTLRCSPRSGDLSVYWYQQSLDQGLQFLIQYYNGEERAKGNILERFSAQQFPDLHSELNLSSLELGDSALYFCASSVLAGSYEQYFGPGTRLTVT.

This clone was seen many times. The chain employs TRBV28 and TRBJ1-3; no clear D. The CDR3 has 15 residues. The V gene lost 8 bases and the J gene lost 2 bases, with 16 bases spanning the gap. Germline V CDR1 and CDR2: MDHEN, SYDVKM. In DNA, the CDR3 is TGTGCCAGCCGGGAGACACTTACAACTGGAAACACCATATATTTT. It is translated as CASRETLTTGNTIYF.

In this sample, this clone turned up a few times. CDR3 region: CASSPRTGGSYEQYF. In nucleotides, the CDR3 is TGTGCCAGTAGTCCCCGGACAGGGGGCTCTTACGAGCAGTACTTC. J is TRBJ2-7 and V is TRBV19, with TRBD1 matching over 11 bases. In germline, CDR1 is LNHDA, CDR2 SQIVND (reference sequence). This CDR3 comprises 15 residues. V shed 5 bases and J 4 bases; nucleotides not matched to a gene: 7.

To note about this clone: Given a much more abundant clone one base away, this may be a read error. The chain employs TRBV18 and TRBJ2-5; D not resolved. This CDR3 has 15 amino acids. The V end was cut by 3 bases, the J end by 3 bases, with 14 bases between. Germline V gives CDR1 KGHSH, CDR2 LQKENI. The CDR3 region is CASSPGYVREETQYF. The CDR3, as DNA: TGTGCCAGCTCACCCGGTTACGTAAGAGAAGAGACCCAGTACTTC.

In its sample, this clone was seen many times. The CDR3 region has the DNA TGTGCCAGCAGTGTAGCCAGGGCCGGCACAGATACGCAGTATTTT. It specifies CASSVARAGTDTQYF. This chain connects TRBV2 to TRBJ2-3; perhaps TRBD1 as D (5 bases). Germline CDR1 reads SNHLY; CDR2 reads FYNNEI. V lost 4 bases, J lost 1 base, and 12 bases lay in between. The CDR3 totals 15 residues.